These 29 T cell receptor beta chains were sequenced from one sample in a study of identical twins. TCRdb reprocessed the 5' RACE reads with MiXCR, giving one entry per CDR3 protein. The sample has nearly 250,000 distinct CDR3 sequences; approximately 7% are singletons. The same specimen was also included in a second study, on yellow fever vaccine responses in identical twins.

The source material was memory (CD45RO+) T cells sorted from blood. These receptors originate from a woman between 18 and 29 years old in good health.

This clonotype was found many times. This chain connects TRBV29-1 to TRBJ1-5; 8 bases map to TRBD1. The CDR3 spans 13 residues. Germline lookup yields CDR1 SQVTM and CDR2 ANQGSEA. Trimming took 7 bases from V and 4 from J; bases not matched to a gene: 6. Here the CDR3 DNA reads TGCAGCGCCGGACAGGGTTTGAATCAGCCCCAGCATTTT. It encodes CSAGQGLNQPQHF.

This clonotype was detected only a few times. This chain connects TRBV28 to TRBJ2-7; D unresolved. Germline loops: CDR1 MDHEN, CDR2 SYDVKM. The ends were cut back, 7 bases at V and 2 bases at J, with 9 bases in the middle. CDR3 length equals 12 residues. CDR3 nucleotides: TGTGCCAGCAATACAGCCACCTACGAGCAGTACTTC. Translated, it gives CASNTATYEQYF.

CDR3 in amino acids: CSVAGTAPGQKLFF. CDR3 bases: TGCAGCGTTGCCGGGACTGCGCCTGGTCAAAAACTGTTTTTT. The chain couples TRBV29-1 to TRBJ1-4, with D perhaps TRBD1 (5 bases). The CDR3 runs to 14 residues. Trimming took off 4 bases at V and 9 bases at J, with 18 bases between the two ends. Per germline, CDR1 SQVTM and CDR2 ANQGSEA.

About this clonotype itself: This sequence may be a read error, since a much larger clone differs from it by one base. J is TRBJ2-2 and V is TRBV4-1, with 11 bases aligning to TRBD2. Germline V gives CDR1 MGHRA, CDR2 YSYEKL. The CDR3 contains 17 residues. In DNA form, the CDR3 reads TGCGCCAGCAGCCAAGATGGAGCTAGCGGGAGGACCGGGGTGCTGTTTTTT. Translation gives CASSQDGASGRTGVLFF.

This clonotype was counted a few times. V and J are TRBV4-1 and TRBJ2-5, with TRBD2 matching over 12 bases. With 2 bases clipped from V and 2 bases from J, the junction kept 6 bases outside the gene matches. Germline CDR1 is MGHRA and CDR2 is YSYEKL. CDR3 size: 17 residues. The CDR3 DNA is TGCGCCAGCAGCCAAAGGACTAGCGGGGTATGGCAAGAGACCCAGTACTTC. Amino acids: CASSQRTSGVWQETQYF.

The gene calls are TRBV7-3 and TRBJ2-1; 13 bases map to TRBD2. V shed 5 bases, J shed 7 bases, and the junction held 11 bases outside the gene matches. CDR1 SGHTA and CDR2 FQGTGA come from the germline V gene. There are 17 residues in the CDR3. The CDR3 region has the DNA TGTGCCAGCAGCCCCCAACTAGCGGGAGGGCCGGAGAATGAGCAGTTCTTC. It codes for CASSPQLAGGPENEQFF.

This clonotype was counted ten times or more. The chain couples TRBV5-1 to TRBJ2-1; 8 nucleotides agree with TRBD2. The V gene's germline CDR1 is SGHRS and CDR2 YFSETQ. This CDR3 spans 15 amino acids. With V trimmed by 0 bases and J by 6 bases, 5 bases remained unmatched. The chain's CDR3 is CASSLARGGPNEQFF. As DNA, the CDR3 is TGCGCCAGCAGCTTGGCACGGGGGGGGCCCAATGAGCAGTTCTTC.

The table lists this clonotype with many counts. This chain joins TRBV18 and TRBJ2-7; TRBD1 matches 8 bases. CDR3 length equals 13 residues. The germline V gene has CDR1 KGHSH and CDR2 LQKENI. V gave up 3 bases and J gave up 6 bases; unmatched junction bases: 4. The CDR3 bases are TGTGCCAGCTCACCGGACAGGGTTCGCGAGCAGTACGTC. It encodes CASSPDRVREQYV.

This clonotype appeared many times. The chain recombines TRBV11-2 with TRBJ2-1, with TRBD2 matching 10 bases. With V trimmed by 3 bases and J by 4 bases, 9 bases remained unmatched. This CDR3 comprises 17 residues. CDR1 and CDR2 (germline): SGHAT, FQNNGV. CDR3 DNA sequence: TGTGCCAGCAGCTTTAATCTAGCGGGGGATAAATACAATGAGCAGTTCTTC. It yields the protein CASSFNLAGDKYNEQFF.

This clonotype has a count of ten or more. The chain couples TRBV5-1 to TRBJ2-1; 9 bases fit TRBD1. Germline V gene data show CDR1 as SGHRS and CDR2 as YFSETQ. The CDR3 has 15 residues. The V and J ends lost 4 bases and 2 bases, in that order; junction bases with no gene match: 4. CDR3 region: CASSTTGGPYNEQFF. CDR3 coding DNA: TGCGCCAGCAGCACGACAGGGGGGCCCTACAATGAGCAGTTCTTC. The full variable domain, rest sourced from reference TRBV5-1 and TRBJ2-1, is KAGVTQTPRYLIKTRGQQVTLSCSPISGHRSVSWYQQTPGQGLQFLFEYFSETQRNKGNFPGRFSGRQFSNSRSEMNVSTLELGDSALYLCASSTTGGPYNEQFFGPGTRLTVL.

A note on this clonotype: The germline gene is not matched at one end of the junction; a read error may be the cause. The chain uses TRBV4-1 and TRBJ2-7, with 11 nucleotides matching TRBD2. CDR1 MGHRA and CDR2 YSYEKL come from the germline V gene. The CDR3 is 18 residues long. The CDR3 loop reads CASSHAGGLAVPSYEHYF. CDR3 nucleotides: TGCGCCAGCAGCCATGCAGGGGGACTAGCGGTACCCTCCTACGAGCATTACTTC.

The CDR3 DNA follows: TGCGCCAGCAGCGACAATGAAGCTTTCTTT. This gives the protein CASSDNEAFF. This sequence joins TRBV10-2 and TRBJ1-1; D unclear. The V end lost 6 bases, the J end lost 7 bases, and 6 bases lay between the germline ends. This CDR3 region has 10 residues. Germline values: CDR1 WSHSY, CDR2 SAAADI.

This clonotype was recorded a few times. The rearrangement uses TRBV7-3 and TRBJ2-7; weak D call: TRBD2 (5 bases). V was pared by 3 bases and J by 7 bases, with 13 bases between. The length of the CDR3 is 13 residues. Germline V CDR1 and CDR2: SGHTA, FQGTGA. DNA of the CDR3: TGTGCCAGCAGCTTGGGCCGGGAAGGAGAGCAGTACTTC. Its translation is CASSLGREGEQYF.

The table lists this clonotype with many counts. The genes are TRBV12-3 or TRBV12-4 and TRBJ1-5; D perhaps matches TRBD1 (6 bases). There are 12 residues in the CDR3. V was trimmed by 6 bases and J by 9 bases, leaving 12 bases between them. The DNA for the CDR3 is TGTGCCAGCAGACTACAGGGCGGGCCCCAGCATTTT. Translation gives CASRLQGGPQHF.

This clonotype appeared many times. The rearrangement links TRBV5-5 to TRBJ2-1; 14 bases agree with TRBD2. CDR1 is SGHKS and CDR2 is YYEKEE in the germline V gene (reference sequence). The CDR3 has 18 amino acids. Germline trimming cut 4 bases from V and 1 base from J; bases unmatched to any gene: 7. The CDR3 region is CASSPTRLAGGSYNEQFF. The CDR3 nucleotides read TGTGCCAGCAGCCCCACCAGACTAGCGGGGGGGTCCTACAATGAGCAGTTCTTC.

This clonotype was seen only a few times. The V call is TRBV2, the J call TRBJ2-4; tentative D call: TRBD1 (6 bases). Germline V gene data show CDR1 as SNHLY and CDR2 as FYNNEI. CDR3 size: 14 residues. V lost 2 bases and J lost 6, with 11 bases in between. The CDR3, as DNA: TGTGCCAGCAGTGAATACGGGACAAGAAACATTCAGTACTTC. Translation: CASSEYGTRNIQYF.

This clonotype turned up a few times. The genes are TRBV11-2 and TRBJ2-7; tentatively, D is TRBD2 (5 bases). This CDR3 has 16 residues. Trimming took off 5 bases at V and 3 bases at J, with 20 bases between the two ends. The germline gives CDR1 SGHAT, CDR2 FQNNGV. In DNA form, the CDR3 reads TGTGCCAGCAGCCTCGGTGAGGGTGGCCCGATCTACGAGCAGTACGTC. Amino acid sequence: CASSLGEGGPIYEQYV.

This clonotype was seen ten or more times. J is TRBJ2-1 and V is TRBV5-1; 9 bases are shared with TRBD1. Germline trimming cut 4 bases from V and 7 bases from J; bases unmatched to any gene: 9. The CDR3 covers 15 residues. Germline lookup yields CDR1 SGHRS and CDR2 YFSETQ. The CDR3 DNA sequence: TGCGCCAGCAGCCCGGTTTTGGACAGGGGTAATGAGCAGTTCTTC. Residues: CASSPVLDRGNEQFF.

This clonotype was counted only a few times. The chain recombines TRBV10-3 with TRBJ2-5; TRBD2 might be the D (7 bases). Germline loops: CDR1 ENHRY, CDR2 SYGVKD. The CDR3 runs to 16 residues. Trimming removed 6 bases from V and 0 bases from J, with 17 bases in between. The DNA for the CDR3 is TGTGCCATCAGCCTCGGGGGGCGGGGGTACCAAGAGACCCAGTACTTC. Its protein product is CAISLGGRGYQETQYF.

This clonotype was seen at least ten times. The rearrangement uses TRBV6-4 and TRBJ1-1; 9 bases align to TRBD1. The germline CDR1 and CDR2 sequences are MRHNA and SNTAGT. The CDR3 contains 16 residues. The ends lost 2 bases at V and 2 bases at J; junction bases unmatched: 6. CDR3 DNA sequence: TGTGCCAGCAGTGACCCAGGGGGACAGGGAAACACTGAAGCTTTCTTT. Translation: CASSDPGGQGNTEAFF.

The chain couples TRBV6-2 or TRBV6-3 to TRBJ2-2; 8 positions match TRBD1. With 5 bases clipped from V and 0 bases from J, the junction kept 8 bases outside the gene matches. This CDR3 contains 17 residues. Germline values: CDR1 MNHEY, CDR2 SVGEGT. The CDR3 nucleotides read TGTGCCAGCAGTCTCACCCGGACAGGGCCGAACACCGGGGAGCTGTTTTTT. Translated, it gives CASSLTRTGPNTGELFF.

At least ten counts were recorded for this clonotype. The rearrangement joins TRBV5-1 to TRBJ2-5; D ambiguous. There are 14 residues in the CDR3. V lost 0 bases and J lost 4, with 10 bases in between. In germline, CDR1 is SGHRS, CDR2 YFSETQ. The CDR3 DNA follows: TGCGCCAGCAGCTTGGGCTGGATCGGAGAGACCCAGTACTTC. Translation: CASSLGWIGETQYF.

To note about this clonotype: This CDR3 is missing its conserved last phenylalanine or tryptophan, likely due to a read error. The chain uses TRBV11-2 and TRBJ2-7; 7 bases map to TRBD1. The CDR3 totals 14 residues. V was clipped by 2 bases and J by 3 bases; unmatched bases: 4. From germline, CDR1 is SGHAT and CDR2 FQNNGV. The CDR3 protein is CASSLSRGLYEQYI. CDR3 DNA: TGTGCCAGCAGCTTAAGTAGGGGGCTCTACGAGCAGTACATC.

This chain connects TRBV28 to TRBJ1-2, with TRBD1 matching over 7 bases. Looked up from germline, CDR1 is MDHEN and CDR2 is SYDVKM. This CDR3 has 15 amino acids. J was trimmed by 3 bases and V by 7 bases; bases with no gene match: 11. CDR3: CASNPPTGFYYGYTF. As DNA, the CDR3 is TGTGCCAGCAATCCTCCGACAGGGTTTTACTATGGCTACACCTTC.

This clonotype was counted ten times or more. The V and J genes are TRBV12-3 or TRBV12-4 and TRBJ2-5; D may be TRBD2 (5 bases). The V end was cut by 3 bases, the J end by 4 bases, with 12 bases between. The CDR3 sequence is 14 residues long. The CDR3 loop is CASSFLPGRETQYF. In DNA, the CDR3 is TGTGCCAGCAGTTTCTTGCCGGGAAGAGAGACCCAGTACTTC.

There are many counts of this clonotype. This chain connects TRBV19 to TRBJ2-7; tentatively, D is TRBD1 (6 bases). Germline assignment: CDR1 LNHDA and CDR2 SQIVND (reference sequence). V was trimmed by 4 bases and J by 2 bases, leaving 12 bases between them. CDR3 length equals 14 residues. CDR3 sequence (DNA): TGTGCCAGTAGTACCCCAGGGACAACCTACGAGCAGTACTTC. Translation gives CASSTPGTTYEQYF.

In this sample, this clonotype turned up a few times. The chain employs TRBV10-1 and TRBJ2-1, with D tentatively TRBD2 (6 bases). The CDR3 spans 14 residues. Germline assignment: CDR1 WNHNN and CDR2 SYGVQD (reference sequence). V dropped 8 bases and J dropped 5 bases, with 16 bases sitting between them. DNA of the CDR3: TGCGCCAGCTCTCATGTGGAGGGGAACAATGAGCAGTTCTTC. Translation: CASSHVEGNNEQFF.

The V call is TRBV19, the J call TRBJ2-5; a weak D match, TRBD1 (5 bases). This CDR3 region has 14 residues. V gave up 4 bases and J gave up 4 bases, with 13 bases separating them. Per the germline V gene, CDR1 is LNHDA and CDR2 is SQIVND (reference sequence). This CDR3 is CASSTQQGGETQYF. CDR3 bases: TGTGCCAGTAGTACCCAGCAGGGTGGAGAGACCCAGTACTTC.

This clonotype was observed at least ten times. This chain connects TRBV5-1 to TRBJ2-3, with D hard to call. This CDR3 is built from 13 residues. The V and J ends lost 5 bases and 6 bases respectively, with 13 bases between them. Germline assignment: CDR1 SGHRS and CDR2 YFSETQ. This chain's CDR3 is CASRTPEKDTQYF. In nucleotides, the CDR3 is TGCGCCAGCAGAACCCCAGAAAAGGATACGCAGTATTTT.